These 14 T cell receptor beta chains originate from one sample sequenced in a study of T cell responses to AZD1222 COVID-19 vaccine. Generated by immunoSEQ multiplex PCR, the TCRdb table keeps only in-frame clones and is missing some. The table has roughly 120,000 clones, 92% seen once. The material sequenced was peripheral blood, taken on day 0 of AZD1222 vaccination. These receptor sequences come from an adult in good health.

This chain uses TRBV15 with TRBJ2-1; D uncertain. This CDR3 is 12 amino acids long. Germline V lookup: CDR1 LNHNV, CDR2 YYDKDF (reference sequence). The germline V and J ends were trimmed by 3 bases and 8 bases, with 8 bases remaining between them. CDR3 sequence: CATSSFFHEQFF. The CDR3 DNA reads as TGTGCCACCAGCAGCTTCTTCCATGAGCAGTTCTTC.

The chain joins TRBV9 to TRBJ2-2; perhaps TRBD1 as D (5 bases). Germline CDR1 and CDR2: SGDLS and YYNGEE. This CDR3 contains 14 residues. Trimming shortened V by 3 bases and J by 3 bases, and 9 bases separated the two germline ends. CDR3 in amino acids: CASSDLQDTGELFF. As DNA, the CDR3 is TGTGCCAGCAGCGACCTACAGGACACCGGGGAGCTGTTTTTT.

This chain uses TRBV3-1 (or the pseudogene TRBV3-2) with TRBJ1-2; possibly TRBD1 for D (5 bases). The V gene lost 0 bases and the J gene lost 4 bases, with 12 bases spanning the gap. The CDR3 length is 15 residues. CDR1 LGHDT and CDR2 YNNKEL come from the germline V gene (reference sequence). The CDR3 DNA is TGTGCCAGCAGCCAAGAACCAGGGAAACCCTATGGCTACACCTTC. Residues: CASSQEPGKPYGYTF.

This clone has a handful of counts. The chain is built from TRBV19 and TRBJ1-2; 7 bases agree with TRBD1. This CDR3 comprises 19 residues. Germline values: CDR1 LNHDA, CDR2 SQIVND (reference sequence). The J segment lost 2 bases and the V segment lost 2 bases, leaving 17 bases of the junction unmatched. Here the CDR3 reads CASSITRTGLRPRNYGYTF. CDR3 nucleotides: TGTGCCAGTAGTATAACCCGGACAGGTTTACGGCCCCGCAACTATGGCTACACCTTC.

This CDR3 reads CASSLPSSSAKGFF. The CDR3 nucleotides read TGCGCCAGCAGCTTGCCCAGTAGCAGCGCCAAAGGGTTCTTC. The rearrangement links TRBV5-1 to TRBJ2-1; D unclear. The CDR3 totals 14 residues. Trimming removed 1 base from V and 15 bases from J, with 20 bases in between. Looked up from germline, CDR1 is SGHRS and CDR2 is YFSETQ.

The chain links TRBV7-8 to TRBJ1-5, with TRBD1 matching 7 bases. Losses at the gene ends were 3 bases for V and 1 base for J; bases not matched to a gene: 6. This CDR3 comprises 16 residues. CDR1 is SGHVS, CDR2 FQNEAQ, per germline. The CDR3 coding sequence is TGTGCCAGCAGCTTCCTCAGGGGGAGCAGCAATCAGCCCCAGCATTTT. Translated, it gives CASSFLRGSSNQPQHF.

As DNA, the CDR3 is TGTGCCACCATGAATCCGGACAGGGGTCCGAGCGATGGCTACACCTTC. The encoded protein is CATMNPDRGPSDGYTF. The chain has TRBV15 and TRBJ1-2; 9 bases agree with TRBD1. This CDR3 has 16 amino acids. Trimming removed 7 bases from V and 6 bases from J; junction bases left unmatched: 15. Germline V lookup: CDR1 LNHNV, CDR2 YYDKDF (reference sequence).

The chain employs TRBV6-5 and TRBJ1-2; 8 nucleotides line up with TRBD1. This CDR3 comprises 14 residues. The V segment lost 2 bases and the J segment 4 bases; nucleotides outside the gene matches: 3. Germline V lookup: CDR1 MNHEY, CDR2 SVGAGI. The CDR3 bases are TGTGCCAGCAGTTACCTGGGACAGGTCTATGGCTACACCTTC. This sequence encodes CASSYLGQVYGYTF.

The chain uses TRBV29-1 and TRBJ1-2; D might be TRBD1 (5 bases). Per the germline V gene, CDR1 is SQVTM and CDR2 is ANQGSEA. The CDR3 is made up of 14 amino acids. Trimming removed 0 bases at V and 4 bases at J, with 12 bases between. The CDR3 loop reads CSVEEAGSFYGYTF. The CDR3 nucleotides are TGCAGCGTTGAAGAGGCAGGGTCCTTCTATGGCTACACCTTC.

The chain combines TRBV7-8 with TRBJ2-3; D may correspond to TRBD1 or TRBD2 (7 bases each). The V end lost 3 bases, the J end lost 6 bases, and 19 bases lay between the germline ends. Germline V lookup: CDR1 SGHVS, CDR2 FQNEAQ. The CDR3 is made up of 16 amino acids. The CDR3 reads CASSFSGAGGADTQYF. DNA for the CDR3: TGTGCCAGCAGCTTCTCAGGAGCAGGGGGGGCGGATACGCAGTATTTT.

V usage is TRBV6-5 and J usage is TRBJ1-5; no reliable D call. Germline V gives CDR1 MNHEY, CDR2 SVGAGI. V lost 0 bases and J lost 6, with 12 bases in between. CDR3 length: 15 residues. The DNA of the CDR3 is TGTGCCAGCAGTTACTCGATCGAGGGCTCTCAGCCCCAGCATTTT. Its translation: CASSYSIEGSQPQHF.

The chain recombines TRBV19 with TRBJ1-4; D is uncertain. The V end lost 5 bases, the J end lost 1 base, and 14 bases lay between the germline ends. This CDR3 spans 16 amino acids. Per the germline V gene, CDR1 is LNHDA and CDR2 is SQIVND (reference sequence). CDR3 sequence (DNA): TGTGCCAGTAGTGGCGGGTTTGGGGAAACTAATGAAAAACTGTTTTTT. Protein: CASSGGFGETNEKLFF.

The chain uses TRBV18 and TRBJ1-3, with D tentatively TRBD1 (5 bases). V was shortened by 4 bases and J by 4 bases, with 14 bases between the two germline ends. Germline V gene lookup returns CDR1 KGHSH and CDR2 LQKENI. This CDR3 region has 15 residues. The CDR3 here is CASSLGTPRGNTIYF. The DNA for the CDR3 is TGTGCCAGCTCACTAGGGACCCCAAGAGGAAACACCATATATTTT.

The chain uses TRBV6-2 or TRBV6-3 and TRBJ1-5; D is ambiguous. With 2 bases removed from V and 2 bases from J, the gap between germline ends came to 19 bases. This CDR3 spans 18 amino acids. Per germline, CDR1 MNHEY and CDR2 SVGEGT. The CDR3 is CASSYGVTRVIGNQPQHF. The CDR3 nucleotides are TGTGCCAGCAGTTACGGGGTGACAAGGGTGATTGGCAATCAGCCCCAGCATTTT.